Below are 19 T cell receptor beta chains sequenced from a single sample in a study of blood T cells in healthy people across ages. A second PCR, run for about 6 to 11 cycles, used a sample-barcoded 5' primer plus a J-beta primer mix. TCRdb called the 5' RACE reads again in MiXCR, with one record for every CDR3 protein. Of about 930,000 distinct CDR3 sequences in the sample, almost 30% are singletons; the top ten hold more than 8.5%. The data were also submitted as part of a second study, on T cells of mothers and their children.

The specimen sequenced was blood. All receptors come from a woman aged 40 to 50 in good health.

Remarks on this clonotype: Given a much more abundant clone one base away, this may be a read error. This rearrangement joins TRBV2 to TRBJ2-7, with TRBD1 matching 10 bases. This CDR3 is 15 amino acids long. Germline V gene lookup returns CDR1 SNHLY and CDR2 FYNNEI. In nucleotides, the CDR3 is TGTGCCAGCAGTGAGACAGGGGGCGCCTCCTGCGAGCAGTACTTC. Its translation: CASSETGGASCEQYF.

This clonotype appeared a few times. The V call is TRBV7-9, the J call TRBJ1-2, with a tentative D call TRBD1 (6 bases). This CDR3 has 14 residues. V lost 3 bases and J lost 6, with 14 bases in between. CDR1 SEHNR and CDR2 FQNEAQ come from the germline V gene (reference sequence). CDR3 in amino acids: CASSFGGPPNGYTF. DNA of the CDR3: TGTGCCAGCAGCTTTGGGGGCCCGCCCAATGGCTACACCTTC.

V gene TRBV3-1 combines with J gene TRBJ2-5; D is uncertain. The V end was cut by 4 bases, the J end by 0 bases, with 12 bases between. The germline gives CDR1 LGHDT, CDR2 YNNKEL (reference sequence). The CDR3 is 15 residues long. CDR3 sequence (DNA): TGTGCCAGCAGCCTTCTCTACCCGTACCAAGAGACCCAGTACTTC. Its translation is CASSLLYPYQETQYF.

J is TRBJ1-2 and V is TRBV2; D not resolved. Deletions cut 6 bases from V and 0 bases from J, with 14 bases between. CDR3 length equals 15 residues. The germline CDR1 and CDR2 sequences are SNHLY and FYNNEI. The CDR3 is CASRVGDTPNYGYTF. For the CDR3, the DNA is TGTGCCAGCAGGGTAGGAGACACCCCTAACTATGGCTACACCTTC.

At least ten counts were recorded for this clonotype. The chain links TRBV20-1 to TRBJ2-3, with TRBD2 matching 11 bases. J lost 1 base, V lost 6 bases, and 9 bases had no gene match. Germline CDR1 is DFQATT and CDR2 is SNEGSKA (reference sequence). The CDR3 totals 16 residues. This CDR3 reads CSATTPLAGGTDTQYF. In DNA, the CDR3 is TGCAGTGCCACTACCCCACTAGCGGGGGGCACAGATACGCAGTATTTT.

V is TRBV7-2 and J is TRBJ2-6; D may be TRBD1 or TRBD2 (5 bases each). V lost 5 bases to trimming and J lost 4 bases, with 9 bases between them. CDR1 is SGHTA and CDR2 is FQGNSA in the germline V gene. The CDR3 runs 14 residues. CDR3 region: CTSSGTTGANVLTF. In DNA form, the CDR3 reads TGTACCAGCAGCGGGACGACAGGGGCCAACGTCCTGACTTTC. Full variable domain (outside the CDR3, taken from reference TRBV7-2 and TRBJ2-6): GAGVSQSPSNKVTEKGKDVELRCDPISGHTALYWYRQSLGQGLEFLIYFQGNSAPDKSGLPSDRFSAERTGGSVSTLTIQRTQQEDSAVYLCTSSGTTGANVLTFGAGSRLTVL.

In this sample, this clonotype turned up many times. The chain recombines TRBV15 with TRBJ2-5; no definite D call. There are 14 residues in the CDR3. The V end was cut by 1 base, the J end by 7 bases, with 13 bases between. Germline CDR1 and CDR2: LNHNV and YYDKDF (reference sequence). The DNA for the CDR3 is TGTGCCACCAGCAGAGCGCGTACCCCATGGACCCAGTACTTC. Its translation is CATSRARTPWTQYF.

The rearrangement uses TRBV7-9 and TRBJ2-3, with D maybe TRBD2 (6 bases). CDR3 length equals 15 residues. Germline V gene data show CDR1 as SEHNR and CDR2 as FQNEAQ (reference sequence). The V and J ends lost 6 bases and 0 bases respectively, with 13 bases between them. CDR3 region: CASSGRGTSTDTQYF. CDR3 nucleotide sequence: TGTGCCAGCAGTGGCCGGGGGACTAGCACAGATACGCAGTATTTT.

The chain carries TRBV20-1 and TRBJ1-2; D may be TRBD1 (6 bases). Germline-derived CDR1 and CDR2 are DFQATT and SNEGSKA (reference sequence). There are 13 residues in the CDR3. V lost 6 bases and J lost 0, with 11 bases in between. The CDR3 loop reads CSAPAGANYGYTF. CDR3 DNA: TGCAGTGCGCCTGCAGGGGCTAACTATGGCTACACCTTC.

This clonotype was seen more than once but under ten times. The V call is TRBV20-1, the J call TRBJ1-2; D gene unclear. CDR1 DFQATT and CDR2 SNEGSKA come from the germline V gene (reference sequence). CDR3 length: 13 residues. Trimming pared 3 bases from V and 4 bases from J, leaving 12 bases between. CDR3: CSASPQILYGYTF. The CDR3 DNA sequence: TGCAGTGCTAGCCCCCAGATACTCTATGGCTACACCTTC.

In this sample, this clonotype turned up a few times. The chain employs TRBV14 and TRBJ2-3; the match to TRBD1 covers 8 bases. V was clipped by 8 bases and J by 3 bases; unmatched bases: 7. The CDR3 loop spans 14 amino acids. The V gene's germline CDR1 is SGHDN and CDR2 FVKESK. Here the CDR3 reads CASQDREATDTQYF. Here the CDR3 DNA reads TGTGCCAGCCAGGACAGGGAGGCAACAGATACGCAGTATTTT. The entire variable domain, with the rest obtained from reference TRBV14 and TRBJ2-3, is as follows: EAGVTQFPSHSVIEKGQTVTLRCDPISGHDNLYWYRRVMGKEIKFLLHFVKESKQDESGMPNNRFLAERTGGTYSTLKVQPAELEDSGVYFCASQDREATDTQYFGPGTRLTVL.

This clonotype has a count of ten or more. The CDR3 loop is CASSPGTGMKTQYF. The CDR3 coding sequence is TGTGCCAGCAGTCCCGGGACAGGGATGAAGACCCAGTACTTC. J is TRBJ2-5 and V is TRBV12-3 or TRBV12-4, with TRBD1 matching over 9 bases. The CDR3 length is 14 residues. V dropped 5 bases and J dropped 6; count of bases not matched to a gene: 7.

With respect to this clonotype: This likely comes from a read error, as the CDR3 has no conserved phenylalanine or tryptophan at its end. The genes are TRBV20-1 and TRBJ1-2; 7 bases fit TRBD1. Per germline, CDR1 DFQATT and CDR2 SNEGSKA (reference sequence). This CDR3 is 12 amino acids long. After removal of 5 bases from V and 4 bases from J, the junction contained 4 bases not matched to a gene. CDR3 DNA: TGCAGTGCTCCCCGGGACAGCTATGGCTACACCTGC. Translating gives CSAPRDSYGYTC.

The rearrangement joins TRBV6-5 to TRBJ1-2; D possibly corresponds to TRBD1 (5 bases). Germline V gives CDR1 MNHEY, CDR2 SVGAGI. Trimming pared 5 bases from V and 4 bases from J, leaving 8 bases between. This CDR3 has 12 residues. CDR3 protein: CASSMGGYGYTF. The CDR3 DNA reads as TGTGCCAGCAGTATGGGGGGCTATGGCTACACCTTC.

Details on this clonotype: A much larger clone is a single base away; this may be a read error. The J gene is TRBJ1-2, the V gene TRBV29-1; 10 nucleotides line up with TRBD1. Germline CDR1 is SQVTM and CDR2 is ANQGSEA. The CDR3 length is 13 residues. DNA for the CDR3: TGCAGCGTCGGCGGACAGGGGGGCTATGGCTCCACCTTC. Translated, it gives CSVGGQGGYGSTF.

The chain uses TRBV5-1 and TRBJ1-2; 8 nucleotides line up with TRBD1. Unmatched junction bases numbered 5, after V lost 4 bases and J lost 3 bases. The CDR3 runs to 14 residues. CDR1 is SGHRS and CDR2 is YFSETQ in the germline V gene. This CDR3 is CASSLPDRDYGYTF. CDR3 coding DNA: TGCGCCAGCAGCCTACCGGACAGGGACTATGGCTACACCTTC.

The chain links TRBV5-1 to TRBJ2-1; 9 bases agree with TRBD1. Per the germline V gene, CDR1 is SGHRS and CDR2 is YFSETQ. The CDR3 has 15 amino acids. Trimming at V came to 6 bases and at J to 8 bases, leaving 12 bases not matched to a gene. The CDR3 DNA sequence: TGCGCCAGCAACAAAGGACAGGGGTTTTCTTATGAGCAGTTCTTC. This sequence encodes CASNKGQGFSYEQFF.

This clonotype was recorded many times. This chain connects TRBV24-1 to TRBJ1-4; D call uncertain. The V and J ends lost 2 bases and 1 base respectively, with 16 bases between them. Germline V lookup: CDR1 KGHDR, CDR2 SFDVKD. CDR3 length: 18 amino acids. CDR3 bases: TGTGCCACCAGTGATTCGGCCGCGCTAATGGGAACTAATGAAAAACTGTTTTTT. This encodes CATSDSAALMGTNEKLFF.

This clonotype was seen repeatedly, ten times or more. V is TRBV29-1 and J is TRBJ2-7; D might be TRBD1 or TRBD2, each matching 6 bases. Germline loops: CDR1 SQVTM, CDR2 ANQGSEA. CDR3 length: 13 residues. The V end was cut by 5 bases, the J end by 4 bases, with 15 bases between. Here the CDR3 DNA reads TGCAGCGTTCGGGGGCGGGGTGCTTACGAGCAGTACTTC. Protein: CSVRGRGAYEQYF.